This entry lists 17 T cell receptor beta chains sequenced from one sample in a study of blood T cell repertoires in COVID-19. Assay: immunoSEQ multiplex PCR; the TCRdb copy retains only in-frame clones and omits some. The table shows 100,000 to 150,000 clones, with about four fifths occurring only once. The sequenced material came from peripheral blood. These receptors all stem from a woman under 40 who had recovered from COVID-19.

V and J are TRBV28 and TRBJ2-7; D is possibly TRBD1 (5 bases). CDR1 and CDR2 (germline): MDHEN, SYDVKM. Trimming removed 4 bases at V and 4 bases at J, with 8 bases between. CDR3 length equals 12 residues. CDR3 sequence reads: CASSWKGYEQYF. Written as DNA, the CDR3 is TGTGCCAGCAGTTGGAAGGGGTACGAGCAGTACTTC.

The gene calls are TRBV7-2 and TRBJ2-2; the D gene is possibly TRBD1 (6 bases). Trimming took 5 bases from V and 6 from J, leaving 28 bases between them. The CDR3 spans 19 residues. CDR1 and CDR2 (germline): SGHTA, FQGNSA. The CDR3 DNA is TGTGCCAGCAGCCCCAGGGGCGGCATATTCGACGGTCATTCCGGGGAGCTGTTTTTT. Protein: CASSPRGGIFDGHSGELFF.

The chain recombines TRBV11-2 with TRBJ2-3, with 13 bases fitting TRBD2. The V and J ends lost 4 bases and 2 bases, in that order; junction bases with no gene match: 12. There are 19 residues in the CDR3. Germline V gene lookup returns CDR1 SGHAT and CDR2 FQNNGV. The chain's CDR3 is CASSSLRLAGGLDTDTQYF. For the CDR3, the DNA is TGTGCCAGCAGCTCCCTAAGACTAGCGGGGGGCTTGGACACAGATACGCAGTATTTT.

The V call is TRBV19, the J call TRBJ2-1, with a weak D call TRBD2 (5 bases). The CDR3 extends over 14 amino acids. V lost 5 bases to trimming and J lost 4 bases, with 12 bases between them. The germline CDR1 and CDR2 sequences are LNHDA and SQIVND (reference sequence). Here the CDR3 DNA reads TGTGCCAGTAGTGCGGGCCTAGCTTACAATGAGCAGTTCTTC. It yields the protein CASSAGLAYNEQFF.

This clone was observed a single time. The chain is built from TRBV2 and TRBJ1-3, with 7 bases matching TRBD1. The CDR3 has 14 amino acids. The junction had 6 bases not matched to a gene; V was cut back by 10 bases and J by 0 bases. Germline CDR1 is SNHLY and CDR2 is FYNNEI. CDR3 residues: CAIRQGISGNTIYF. DNA for the CDR3: TGTGCCATCAGACAGGGTATCTCTGGAAACACCATATATTTT.

This chain joins TRBV5-5 and TRBJ1-1; 10 positions match TRBD1. V shed 4 bases, J shed 5 bases, and the junction held 5 bases outside the gene matches. Germline CDR1 is SGHKS and CDR2 is YYEKEE (reference sequence). CDR3 length equals 14 residues. CDR3 coding DNA: TGTGCCAGCAGCGCGACAGGGGGCTCGACTGAAGCTTTCTTT. Its translation is CASSATGGSTEAFF.

This chain uses TRBV5-1 with TRBJ1-1; 7 bases match TRBD1. This CDR3 spans 16 amino acids. J gave up 1 base and V 0 bases, and 6 bases lay outside the gene matches. Germline V gene lookup returns CDR1 SGHRS and CDR2 YFSETQ. Here the CDR3 reads CASSLENRGSNTEAFF. Here the CDR3 DNA reads TGCGCCAGCAGCTTGGAAAACAGGGGCTCGAACACTGAAGCTTTCTTT.

DNA for the CDR3: TGTGCCAGCAGCTTAAACAGGGTGCTAGGGAACACCATATATTTT. Translation gives CASSLNRVLGNTIYF. The chain uses TRBV7-8 and TRBJ1-3, with D possibly TRBD1 on 6 matching bases. The V gene lost 2 bases and the J gene lost 7 bases, with 15 bases spanning the gap. This CDR3 is 15 amino acids long. Germline V gene sequence: CDR1 SGHVS, CDR2 FQNEAQ.

The rearrangement links TRBV9 to TRBJ2-3, with 12 positions matching TRBD2. With V trimmed by 5 bases and J by 6 bases, 7 bases remained unmatched. The CDR3 loop spans 15 amino acids. CDR1 is SGDLS and CDR2 is YYNGEE in the germline V gene. The CDR3, as DNA: TGTGCCAGCAGTTACCGGCTAGCGGGGGGGGATACGCAGTATTTT. This sequence encodes CASSYRLAGGDTQYF.

The rearrangement joins TRBV25-1 to TRBJ1-1; D unresolved. Germline assignment: CDR1 MGHDK and CDR2 SYGVNS. This CDR3 has 15 residues. V was trimmed by 3 bases and J by 4 bases, leaving 15 bases between them. The DNA for the CDR3 is TGTGCCAGCAGTGATGATAAAGCCCGGGGCACTGAAGCTTTCTTT. Encoded protein: CASSDDKARGTEAFF.

The rearrangement uses TRBV5-4 and TRBJ2-3; 12 bases line up with TRBD2. CDR3 length equals 15 residues. V was pared by 4 bases and J by 6 bases, with 6 bases of the junction left unmatched. Germline assignment: CDR1 SGHNT and CDR2 YYREEE (reference sequence). This CDR3 reads CASSGGGLAGDTQYF. CDR3 DNA: TGTGCCAGCAGCGGTGGCGGACTAGCGGGGGATACGCAGTATTTT.

The chain employs TRBV5-4 and TRBJ2-1; TRBD1 might be the D (5 bases). This CDR3 contains 15 residues. V gave up 4 bases and J gave up 0 bases, with 11 bases separating them. Germline V gene data show CDR1 as SGHNT and CDR2 as YYREEE (reference sequence). CDR3 region: CASSPEGDSYNEQFF. As DNA, the CDR3 is TGTGCCAGCAGCCCCGAAGGGGACTCCTACAATGAGCAGTTCTTC. Based on the CDR3 plus reference TRBV5-4 and TRBJ2-1, the full variable domain is ETGVTQSPTHLIKTRGQQVTLRCSSQSGHNTVSWYQQALGQGPQFIFQYYREEENGRGNFPPRFSGLQFPNYSSELNVNALELDDSALYLCASSPEGDSYNEQFFGPGTRLTVL.

This chain joins TRBV4-2 and TRBJ1-5; 9 bases map to TRBD1. The CDR3 loop spans 15 amino acids. The J segment lost 6 bases and the V segment lost 4 bases, leaving 7 bases of the junction unmatched. The germline CDR1 and CDR2 sequences are LGHNA and YNFKEQ. The DNA of the CDR3 is TGTGCCAGCAGCCCAGGACAGGGGATCTCTCAGCCCCAGCATTTT. It translates to CASSPGQGISQPQHF.

This chain uses TRBV12-5 with TRBJ2-3; the match to TRBD2 covers 12 bases. There are 17 residues in the CDR3. The trim removed 6 bases at V and 4 bases at J, leaving 11 bases unmatched. CDR1 is LGHNT, CDR2 FRNRAP, per germline. The CDR3 sequence: CASGASGGALLPDTQYF. The CDR3 DNA reads as TGTGCTAGTGGAGCTAGCGGGGGGGCCCTGCTCCCAGATACGCAGTATTTT.

The V call is TRBV6-4, the J call TRBJ1-5; perhaps TRBD1 as D (6 bases). From germline, CDR1 is MRHNA and CDR2 SNTAGT. The V and J ends lost 0 bases and 1 base respectively, with 28 bases between them. The length of the CDR3 is 22 residues. The CDR3 DNA sequence: TGTGCCAGCAGTGACTCTCCCGTCGTACCATGGCAATACAGGGCAAGCAATCAGCCCCAGCATTTT. Protein product: CASSDSPVVPWQYRASNQPQHF.

V is TRBV4-2 and J is TRBJ1-2; weak D call: TRBD1 (6 bases). V shed 0 bases and J shed 4 bases, with 15 bases lying between them. CDR3 length: 16 amino acids. The germline CDR1 and CDR2 sequences are LGHNA and YNFKEQ. CDR3 loop: CASSQERGARGYGYTF. The CDR3 DNA is TGTGCCAGCAGCCAAGAGAGGGGAGCCAGGGGCTATGGCTACACCTTC.

The chain recombines TRBV6-2 or TRBV6-3 with TRBJ2-3; D not resolved. From germline, CDR1 is MNHEY and CDR2 SVGEGT. CDR3 length equals 13 residues. V was cut by 4 bases and J by 2 bases, with 7 bases left in between. The CDR3 sequence is CASSLTYTDTQYF. The CDR3 bases are TGTGCCAGCAGTTTAACTTACACAGATACGCAGTATTTT.